This T cell receptor (beta chain) was observed in a study of blood T cell repertoires in COVID-19. The wider study: The origin of the acute and convalescent COVID-19 samples was the United States, Italy and Spain. Sources were T cells, B-cell-depleted T cells, or PBMCs; the material itself was cDNA or gDNA.

Per the authors' pipeline: Reference gene primer amplification gave nucleated cell count estimates. Profiled with immunoSEQ multiplex PCR; TCRdb holds only in-frame clones, not every one. The V and J calls and clone size come from that table; D and trimming were worked out from the DNA. The sample lists fewer than 300,000 clones, around nine tenths occurring once. With 1 base clipped from V and 9 bases from J, the junction kept 0 bases outside the gene matches. The CDR3 has 12 residues. The germline gives CDR1 SGHNT, CDR2 YYREEE (reference sequence). Sequenced input: peripheral blood. The rearrangement joins TRBV5-4 to TRBJ2-3, with 9 bases that match TRBD2. The clonotype was recovered from a man between 40 and 49 years old who had recovered from COVID-19. The CDR3 is CASSLTSGTQYF. CDR3 DNA sequence: TGTGCCAGCAGCTTGACTAGCGGGACGCAGTATTTT.